The 13 T cell receptor beta chains below were found in one sample sequenced in a study of CD8 T cells in Susac syndrome. After extraction with the RNeasy kit, 0.5 to 1 ug of the RNA was reverse transcribed using random hexamers. TCRdb redid the calling of the immunoSEQ multiplex PCR reads with MiXCR, one entry per CDR3 protein. The repertoire holds 95,000 to 150,000 distinct CDR3 sequences, with 96% as singletons. The sample comprised CD4+ T cells from PBMCs. The receptors come from a human donor with Susac syndrome.

The chain has TRBV29-1 and TRBJ1-5; D may be TRBD1 (5 bases). The CDR3 has 13 amino acids. Germline-derived CDR1 and CDR2 are SQVTM and ANQGSEA. V was cut by 3 bases and J by 2 bases, with 8 bases left in between. CDR3 DNA sequence: TGCAGCGTTGATTGGGGGGGCAATCAGCCCCAGCATTTT. Amino acids: CSVDWGGNQPQHF.

The chain carries TRBV3-1 and TRBJ1-2; D gene uncertain. Germline assignment: CDR1 LGHDT and CDR2 YNNKEL (reference sequence). V was clipped by 1 base and J by 10 bases, with 13 bases between them. The CDR3 length is 13 residues. The CDR3 region is CASSQGRNRLYTF. For the CDR3, the DNA is TGTGCCAGCAGCCAAGGGAGGAACAGACTCTACACCTTC.

This chain links TRBV5-1 with TRBJ2-3, with 9 bases lining up with TRBD1. V was clipped by 3 bases and J by 1 base; unmatched bases: 3. The CDR3 is 15 residues long. The germline V gene has CDR1 SGHRS and CDR2 YFSETQ. For the CDR3, the DNA is TGCGCCAGCAGCTCTACAGGGGGCGGCACAGATACGCAGTATTTT. Protein product: CASSSTGGGTDTQYF.

This clonotype was counted a single time. The chain links TRBV2 to TRBJ1-5; 8 bases fit TRBD1. Germline V CDR1 and CDR2: SNHLY, FYNNEI. The V segment lost 2 bases and the J segment 5 bases; nucleotides outside the gene matches: 8. The CDR3 runs to 16 residues. In DNA form, the CDR3 reads TGTGCCAGCAGTGAATTCGGCAGGGGGCGGGATCAGCCCCAGCATTTT. Residues: CASSEFGRGRDQPQHF.

The genes are TRBV6-5 and TRBJ2-3, with TRBD1 as a possible D gene (6 bases). The CDR3 spans 15 residues. Germline V CDR1 and CDR2: MNHEY, SVGAGI. V shed 8 bases and J shed 6 bases, with 21 bases lying between them. This CDR3 reads CASRRGWKGRDTQYF. The CDR3 DNA reads TGTGCCAGCCGTAGGGGGTGGAAGGGACGGGATACGCAGTATTTT.

The rearrangement joins TRBV29-1 to TRBJ1-1; a possible D gene is TRBD1 (5 bases). This CDR3 contains 13 residues. Germline values: CDR1 SQVTM, CDR2 ANQGSEA. With 4 bases removed from V and 0 bases from J, the gap between germline ends came to 9 bases. Here the CDR3 reads CSVGGLMNTEAFF. In nucleotides, the CDR3 is TGCAGCGTTGGGGGCCTAATGAACACTGAAGCTTTCTTT.

Concerning this clonotype itself: At one of its ends the junction is not consistent with the germline gene, which may arise from a read error. The chain uses TRBV7-8 and TRBJ2-4; D is tentatively TRBD1 or TRBD2 (5 bases each). The CDR3 is 14 amino acids. The germline V gene encodes CDR1 SGHVS and CDR2 FQNEAQ. This chain's CDR3 is CASSLGDAKNIQYF. CDR3 nucleotides: TGTGCCAGCAGTTTAGGGGACGCCAAAAACATTCAGTACTTC.

The chain combines TRBV3-1 with TRBJ2-2; perhaps TRBD1 as D (6 bases). Germline V CDR1 and CDR2: LGHDT, YNNKEL (reference sequence). The CDR3 contains 14 residues. V was shortened by 7 bases and J by 2 bases, with 11 bases between the two germline ends. CDR3 region: CASTPGHNTGELFF. Here the CDR3 DNA reads TGTGCCAGCACCCCGGGACATAACACCGGGGAGCTGTTTTTT. Variable domain in full (rest from reference TRBV3-1 and TRBJ2-2): DTAVSQTPKYLVTQMGNDKSIKCEQNLGHDTMYWYKQDSKKFLKIMFSYNNKELIINETVPNRFSPKSPDKAHLNLHINSLELGDSAVYFCASTPGHNTGELFFGEGSRLTVL.

This clonotype occurred once. The rearrangement uses TRBV5-1 and TRBJ1-5, with 9 bases fitting TRBD1. The CDR3 length is 15 residues. The V gene's germline CDR1 is SGHRS and CDR2 YFSETQ. J lost 7 bases, V lost 4 bases, and 9 bases had no gene match. The CDR3 DNA sequence: TGCGCCAGCAGCCCCGACAGGGGGAGTGGGCAGCCCCAGCATTTT. Translating it yields CASSPDRGSGQPQHF.

The rearrangement uses TRBV10-2 and TRBJ2-7, with D possibly TRBD1 on 5 matching bases. There are 11 residues in the CDR3. Germline V lookup: CDR1 WSHSY, CDR2 SAAADI. V lost 10 bases and J lost 6, with 13 bases in between. The CDR3 sequence is CATRRTSEQYF. The CDR3 coding sequence is TGCGCCACCCGTAGGACATCCGAGCAGTACTTC.

The V gene is TRBV19, the J gene TRBJ2-6; the D gene is possibly TRBD2 (5 bases). The CDR3 contains 17 residues. Germline-derived CDR1 and CDR2 are LNHDA and SQIVND (reference sequence). V was trimmed by 5 bases and J by 0 bases, leaving 14 bases between them. CDR3 nucleotide sequence: TGTGCCAGTAGTCGGACGCGGGCATCCTCTGGGGCCAACGTCCTGACTTTC. Residues: CASSRTRASSGANVLTF.

The chain links TRBV20-1 to TRBJ2-3, with a weak D call TRBD2 (5 bases). Per the germline V gene, CDR1 is DFQATT and CDR2 is SNEGSKA (reference sequence). CDR3 length: 15 amino acids. Trimming took 6 bases from V and 3 from J, leaving 19 bases between them. CDR3 amino acids: CSAQGGLRSTDTQYF. The CDR3 DNA sequence: TGCAGTGCCCAAGGAGGTCTAAGATCAACAGATACGCAGTATTTT.

This CDR3 is CASSSPGAKNIQYF. In DNA, the CDR3 is TGTGCCAGCAGCTCCCCAGGGGCCAAAAACATTCAGTACTTC. The chain has TRBV5-6 and TRBJ2-4, with D possibly TRBD1 on 5 matching bases. CDR3 length: 14 amino acids. Per germline, CDR1 SGHDT and CDR2 YYEEEE. Trimming cost V 3 bases and J 1 base, with 8 bases left between them.